This passage covers 13 T cell receptor beta chains from one sample sequenced in a study of PD-L1 blockade in urothelial cancer. Here immunoSEQ multiplex PCR was the method, and the copy in TCRdb shows in-frame clones only, minus some. The data contain 95,000 to 100,000 clones, roughly 84% of them singletons. Documented time point: pretreatment peripheral blood. The sequencing used PBMCs, collected around atezolizumab (anti-PD-L1) treatment. The receptors come from a man in his fifties or sixties with urothelial cancer.

The rearrangement uses TRBV29-1 and TRBJ2-1; 11 positions match TRBD2. The ends lost 6 bases at V and 9 bases at J; junction bases unmatched: 4. The CDR3 length is 12 residues. Germline CDR1 is SQVTM and CDR2 is ANQGSEA. The CDR3 bases are TGCAGCGTCGCTAGCGGGGGGCTTGAGCAGTTCTTC. This gives the protein CSVASGGLEQFF.

The chain has TRBV6-5 and TRBJ2-5, with D unclear. This CDR3 has 15 amino acids. The V gene's germline CDR1 is MNHEY and CDR2 SVGAGI. V was clipped by 0 bases and J by 2 bases, with 10 bases between them. The CDR3 here is CASSYSRRQQETQYF. CDR3 sequence (DNA): TGTGCCAGCAGTTACTCCCGGCGGCAGCAAGAGACCCAGTACTTC.

J is TRBJ1-1 and V is TRBV28, with 9 bases that match TRBD1. The CDR3 runs to 18 residues. V dropped 11 bases and J dropped 1; count of bases not matched to a gene: 20. Germline assignment: CDR1 MDHEN and CDR2 SYDVKM. The CDR3 nucleotides read TGTGCCTCGGGGCTATCCGGGACAGGGAATTTAGCGAACACTGAAGCTTTCTTT. This translates into CASGLSGTGNLANTEAFF.

The chain employs TRBV28 and TRBJ1-2; TRBD1 is a possible D gene (5 bases). V lost 7 bases, J lost 4 bases, and 16 bases lay in between. The CDR3 totals 14 residues. The germline V gene encodes CDR1 MDHEN and CDR2 SYDVKM. The CDR3 here is CASISDMGGYGYTF. Here the CDR3 DNA reads TGTGCCAGCATCTCGGACATGGGCGGCTATGGCTACACCTTC.

The V call is TRBV5-6, the J call TRBJ1-2; a possible D gene is TRBD1 (5 bases). The CDR3 contains 12 residues. Trimming left V 8 bases short and J 5 bases short, with 13 bases between. CDR1 is SGHDT and CDR2 is YYEEEE in the germline V gene. The CDR3, as DNA: TGTGCCAGAACTCAGACAGAATATGGCTACACCTTC. It translates to CARTQTEYGYTF. Looking up the rest from reference TRBV5-6 and TRBJ1-2 gives the full variable domain: DAGVTQSPTHLIKTRGQQVTLRCSPKSGHDTVSWYQQALGQGPQFIFQYYEEEERQRGNFPDRFSGHQFPNYSSELNVNALLLGDSALYLCARTQTEYGYTFGSGTRLTVV.

The chain combines TRBV5-1 with TRBJ2-3; weak D call: TRBD1 (7 bases). V dropped 7 bases and J dropped 2 bases, with 20 bases sitting between them. The CDR3 spans 16 residues. Germline loops: CDR1 SGHRS, CDR2 YFSETQ. The CDR3: CASFTGTAGYTDTQYF. CDR3 bases: TGCGCCAGCTTTACCGGGACAGCGGGTTACACAGATACGCAGTATTTT.

J is TRBJ2-7 and V is TRBV5-1, with no clear D. The length of the CDR3 is 13 residues. V was clipped by 1 base and J by 4 bases, with 9 bases between them. Germline CDR1 reads SGHRS; CDR2 reads YFSETQ. The CDR3 bases are TGCGCCAGCAGCTTGTCCGGTGGTTACGAGCAGTACTTC. Translated, it gives CASSLSGGYEQYF.

The chain uses TRBV9 and TRBJ2-3; TRBD2 matches 7 bases. Germline V CDR1 and CDR2: SGDLS, YYNGEE. The CDR3 spans 15 residues. The trim removed 4 bases at V and 2 bases at J, leaving 7 bases unmatched. The CDR3 DNA reads as TGTGCCAGCAGCCCCACCGGGACTAACACAGATACGCAGTATTTT. Translation: CASSPTGTNTDTQYF.

The chain links TRBV9 to TRBJ1-2; TRBD1 agrees at 8 bases. This CDR3 region has 13 residues. The germline V gene encodes CDR1 SGDLS and CDR2 YYNGEE. The trim removed 5 bases at V and 5 bases at J, leaving 5 bases unmatched. CDR3 protein: CASSDRGNYGYTF. DNA of the CDR3: TGTGCCAGCAGTGACAGGGGTAATTATGGCTACACCTTC.

CDR3 coding DNA: TGTGCCAGCAGCGTGGGGGTAGCGGCGTACCAAGAGACCCAGTACTTC. Protein sequence: CASSVGVAAYQETQYF. This chain connects TRBV9 to TRBJ2-5; maybe TRBD2 (6 bases). The CDR3 is made up of 16 amino acids. V was clipped by 2 bases and J by 0 bases, with 14 bases between them. CDR1 is SGDLS, CDR2 YYNGEE, per germline.

Of note for this clone: The junction departs from germline at one end; a sequencing error may be responsible. This chain joins TRBV7-7 and TRBJ2-1; TRBD1 is a possible D gene (5 bases). Germline CDR1 reads SSHAT; CDR2 reads FNYEAQ (reference sequence). The CDR3 is made up of 15 amino acids. The CDR3 sequence is CASSLDSTGYNEQFF. CDR3 coding DNA: TGTGCTAGCAGCTTAGATTCAACAGGATACAATGAGCAGTTCTTC.

J is TRBJ2-1 and V is TRBV9, with a weak D call TRBD2 (6 bases). The CDR3 is 14 amino acids. The V end lost 3 bases, the J end lost 3 bases, and 10 bases lay between the germline ends. From germline, CDR1 is SGDLS and CDR2 YYNGEE. This chain's CDR3 is CASSGDSGYNEQFF. The CDR3 DNA reads TGTGCCAGCAGCGGCGATAGCGGCTACAATGAGCAGTTCTTC.

This clone was seen a single time. The chain is built from TRBV11-3 and TRBJ2-7, with 10 positions matching TRBD2. This CDR3 has 15 residues. The junction had 7 bases not matched to a gene; V was cut back by 5 bases and J by 3 bases. Germline CDR1 and CDR2: SGHNT and YENEEA. Here the CDR3 DNA reads TGTGCCAGCAGCACCACCACTAGCGGGGACTACGAGCAGTACTTC. Protein: CASSTTTSGDYEQYF.